These 5 T cell receptor beta chains came from one sample sequenced in a study of cytomegalovirus exposure and HLA in healthy donors. With 60 Vbeta and 13 Jbeta primers, the PCR was carried out. Clones were sequenced by immunoSEQ multiplex PCR, and TCRdb holds only the in-frame ones, with some missing. The sample has about 200,000 clones; the top ten hold 1.1%. The sequencing sample was made of PBMCs. These receptors were taken from a girl aged 2 to 10 in good health and CMV-seropositive.

V usage is TRBV4-1 and J usage is TRBJ1-1; unclear D gene. The germline gives CDR1 MGHRA, CDR2 YSYEKL. The CDR3 covers 14 residues. Trimming removed 3 bases at V and 5 bases at J, with 13 bases between. The CDR3 nucleotides read TGCGCCAGCAGCCACCTGACCGAGAGGACTGAAGCTTTCTTT. Translated: CASSHLTERTEAFF.

The CDR3 loop is CASSHGGLGNTIYF. The DNA of the CDR3 is TGTGCCAGCAGCCACGGGGGTTTAGGAAACACCATATATTTT. This chain joins TRBV28 and TRBJ1-3, with D possibly being TRBD1 (5 bases). Trimming removed 6 bases at V and 4 bases at J, with 13 bases between. Germline V gene data show CDR1 as MDHEN and CDR2 as SYDVKM. The CDR3 runs 14 residues.

This sequence joins TRBV5-1 and TRBJ2-1, with 7 nucleotides matching TRBD1. V trimming: 3 bases; J trimming: 8 bases; junction bases outside the gene matches: 2. The germline V gene has CDR1 SGHRS and CDR2 YFSETQ. There are 12 residues in the CDR3. CDR3 sequence: CASSSQGYEQFF. In DNA form, the CDR3 reads TGCGCCAGCAGCTCACAGGGGTATGAGCAGTTCTTC. The variable domain in full, completed from reference TRBV5-1 and TRBJ2-1, reads KAGVTQTPRYLIKTRGQQVTLSCSPISGHRSVSWYQQTPGQGLQFLFEYFSETQRNKGNFPGRFSGRQFSNSRSEMNVSTLELGDSALYLCASSSQGYEQFFGPGTRLTVL.

The chain recombines TRBV7-8 with TRBJ2-5, with TRBD1 matching 8 bases. Germline CDR1 is SGHVS and CDR2 is FQNEAQ. V trimming: 1 base; J trimming: 3 bases; junction bases outside the gene matches: 4. This CDR3 has 15 amino acids. In DNA, the CDR3 is TGTGCCAGCAGCTTAGTCAGGGGGCTGGAAGAGACCCAGTACTTC. It specifies CASSLVRGLEETQYF.

J is TRBJ2-3 and V is TRBV10-3, with D possibly being TRBD2 (5 bases). The V gene's germline CDR1 is ENHRY and CDR2 SYGVKD. The CDR3 has 13 residues. Between the trimmed V and J ends, which lost 11 bases and 2 bases, there was a span of 14 bases. This chain's CDR3 is CAAWSGNTDTQYF. For the CDR3, the DNA is TGTGCCGCCTGGAGCGGAAACACAGATACGCAGTATTTT.